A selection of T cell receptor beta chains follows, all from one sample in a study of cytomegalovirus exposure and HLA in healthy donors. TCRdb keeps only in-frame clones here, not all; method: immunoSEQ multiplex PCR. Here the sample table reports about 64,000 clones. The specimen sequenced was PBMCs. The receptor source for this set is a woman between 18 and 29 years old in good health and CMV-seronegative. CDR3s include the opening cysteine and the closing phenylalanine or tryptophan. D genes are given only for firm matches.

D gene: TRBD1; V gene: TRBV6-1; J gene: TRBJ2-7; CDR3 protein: CASSPTGRQYEQYF; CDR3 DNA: TGTGCCAGCAGCCCGACAGGGCGTCAATACGAGCAGTACTTC
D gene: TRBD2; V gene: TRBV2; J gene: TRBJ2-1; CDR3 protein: CASSALLAGVGNEQFF; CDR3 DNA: TGTGCCAGCAGTGCCCTACTAGCGGGGGTAGGCAATGAGCAGTTCTTC
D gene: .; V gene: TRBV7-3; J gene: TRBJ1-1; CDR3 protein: CASYLQGPF; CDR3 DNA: TGTGCCAGCTACCTCCAGGGTCCTTTT
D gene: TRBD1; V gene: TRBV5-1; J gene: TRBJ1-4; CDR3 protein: CASSQDRGAPLGEKLFF; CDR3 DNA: TGCGCCAGCAGCCAAGACAGGGGGGCTCCCTTAGGTGAAAAACTGTTTTTT
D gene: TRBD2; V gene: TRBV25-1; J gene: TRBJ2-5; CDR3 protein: CASSEGGSGGEETQYF; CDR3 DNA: TGTGCCAGCAGTGAAGGGGGTAGCGGGGGTGAAGAGACCCAGTACTTC
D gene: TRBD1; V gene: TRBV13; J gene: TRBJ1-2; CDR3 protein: CASSLARGRNSGYTF; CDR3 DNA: TGTGCCAGCAGCTTAGCCAGGGGGCGCAACAGTGGCTACACCTTC
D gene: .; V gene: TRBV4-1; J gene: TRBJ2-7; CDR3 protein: CASSHQGRAYEQYF; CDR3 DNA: TGCGCCAGCAGCCACCAGGGGCGGGCCTACGAGCAGTACTTC
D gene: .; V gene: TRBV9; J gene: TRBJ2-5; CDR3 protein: CASSVGARDQETQYF; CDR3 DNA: TGTGCCAGCAGCGTAGGGGCCAGGGACCAAGAGACCCAGTACTTC
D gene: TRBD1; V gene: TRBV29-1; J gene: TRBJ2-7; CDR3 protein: CSVIPGGTGYEQYF; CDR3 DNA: TGCAGCGTTATCCCCGGCGGGACAGGGTACGAGCAGTACTTC
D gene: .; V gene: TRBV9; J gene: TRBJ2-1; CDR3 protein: CASSSPGEQFF; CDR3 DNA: TGTGCCAGCAGCTCGCCGGGTGAGCAGTTCTTC
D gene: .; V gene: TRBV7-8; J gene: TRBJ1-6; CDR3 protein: CASSVRRVSSYNSPLHF; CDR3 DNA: TGTGCCAGCAGCGTACGTCGGGTGAGCTCCTATAATTCACCCCTCCACTTT
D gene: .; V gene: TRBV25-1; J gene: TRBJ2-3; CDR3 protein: CASSAVGGDTQYF; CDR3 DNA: TGTGCCAGCAGCGCCGTAGGGGGAGATACGCAGTATTTT
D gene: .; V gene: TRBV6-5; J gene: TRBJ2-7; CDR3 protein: CASSADSNEQYF; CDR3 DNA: TGTGCCAGCAGTGCGGACAGCAACGAGCAGTACTTC
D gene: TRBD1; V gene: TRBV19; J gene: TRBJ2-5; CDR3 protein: CASSNQGDGETQYF; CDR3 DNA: TGTGCCAGTAGTAACCAGGGGGATGGAGAGACCCAGTACTTC
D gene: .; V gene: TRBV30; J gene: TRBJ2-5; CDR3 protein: CAWSAFTGRRETQYF; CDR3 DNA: TGTGCCTGGAGTGCCTTTACCGGCCGCAGGGAGACCCAGTACTTC
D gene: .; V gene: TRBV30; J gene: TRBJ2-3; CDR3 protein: CAWRIGPHSSSTDTQYF; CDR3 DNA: TGTGCCTGGAGGATTGGTCCCCACTCCTCTAGCACAGATACGCAGTATTTT
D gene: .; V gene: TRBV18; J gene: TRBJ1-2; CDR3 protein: CASSPEQNYGYTF; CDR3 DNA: TGTGCCAGCTCACCAGAACAGAACTATGGCTACACCTTC
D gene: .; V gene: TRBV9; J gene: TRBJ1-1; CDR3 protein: CASSVPPQATEAFF; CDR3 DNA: TGTGCCAGCAGCGTACCGCCCCAGGCCACTGAAGCTTTCTTT
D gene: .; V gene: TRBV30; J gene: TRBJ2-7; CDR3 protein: CAWSSGTPTYEQYF; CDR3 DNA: TGTGCCTGGAGCTCCGGGACTCCGACCTACGAGCAGTACTTC